This T cell receptor (beta chain) was sequenced during a study of T cells in Graves' hyperthyroidism and ophthalmopathy. Study-level background: Blood from the periphery was taken at initial diagnosis, before any treatment.

This clonotype was detected ten times or more. Template material for amplifying TCR beta CDR3 regions consisted of RNA transcripts. The TCR CDR3 first-round RT-PCR relied on the HTBI primer set. TCRdb fed the multiplex PCR reads into MiXCR, producing one record per CDR3 protein. This repertoire shows approximately 870,000 distinct CDR3 sequences, 35% to 40% found once; its top ten account for 7.5% to 9.5%. CDR3 length: 14 amino acids. J lost 6 bases, V lost 1 base, and 4 bases had no gene match. Germline V gives CDR1 SEHNR, CDR2 FQNEAQ (reference sequence). Exclusion criteria comprised uncontrolled infection, other autoimmune disease, pregnancy or lactation. The source of the PBMCs was 10 ml of fresh peripheral blood.

The source is a man younger than 35 with Graves' hyperthyroidism. The sequenced sample was blood. The rearrangement joins TRBV7-9 to TRBJ1-1; TRBD1 matches 8 bases. The CDR3 reads CASSLDRGNAEAFF. CDR3 DNA: TGTGCCAGCAGCTTAGACAGGGGGAATGCTGAAGCTTTCTTT. The whole variable domain, remainder taken from reference TRBV7-9 and TRBJ1-1, is DTGVSQNPRHKITKRGQNVTFRCDPISEHNRLYWYRQTLGQGPEFLTYFQNEAQLEKSRLLSDRFSAERPKGSFSTLEIQRTEQGDSAMYLCASSLDRGNAEAFFGQGTRLTVV.